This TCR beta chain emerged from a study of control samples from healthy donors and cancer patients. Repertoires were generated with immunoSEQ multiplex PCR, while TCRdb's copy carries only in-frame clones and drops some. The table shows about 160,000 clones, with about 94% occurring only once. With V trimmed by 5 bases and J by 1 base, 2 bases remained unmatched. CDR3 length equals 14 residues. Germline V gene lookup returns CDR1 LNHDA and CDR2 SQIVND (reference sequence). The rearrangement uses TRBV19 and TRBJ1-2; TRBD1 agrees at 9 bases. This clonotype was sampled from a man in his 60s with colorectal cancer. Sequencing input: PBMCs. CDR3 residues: CASSQDRGNYGYTF. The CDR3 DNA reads TGTGCCAGTAGTCAGGACAGGGGTAACTATGGCTACACCTTC.